This entry is about one T cell receptor beta chain. Antigen: not known. Sequencing was performed with immunoSEQ multiplex PCR; in TCRdb, only in-frame clones are kept and a portion is missing. The sample lists tens of thousands of clones; more than 80% were seen once. The sample originates from a study of OX40 agonist ivuxolimab in advanced cancers. Study context: An agonistic human IgG2 monoclonal antibody against OX40 (CD134) was given. Broader study findings: On average, a greater number of expanded clones characterised CD8+ T cells relative to CD4+.

CDR1 is SQVTM, CDR2 ANQGSEA, per germline. The CDR3 is 11 amino acids. The ends were cut back, 3 bases at V and 4 bases at J, with 6 bases in the middle. A history of autoimmune disease or systemic immunosuppression excluded patients. The material sequenced was CD4+ or CD8+ T cells sorted from blood, taken in a trial of the OX40 agonist ivuxolimab. The chain links TRBV29-1 to TRBJ2-5; D call uncertain. This clonotype originated in an adult with an advanced solid tumor such as melanoma, head and neck, liver or kidney cancer. The CDR3 sequence: CSVDPTETQYF. CDR3 DNA sequence: TGCAGCGTTGACCCGACAGAGACCCAGTACTTC.